This T cell receptor beta chain stems from a study of cytomegalovirus exposure and HLA in healthy donors. Study conclusions and caveats: Rarity marked most TCR sequences, yet some public TCRs occurred in many donors.

This clone was seen a handful of times. The antigen remains unidentified. This PCR relied on a set of 60 Vbeta primers and 13 Jbeta primers. TCRdb's copy holds only in-frame clones and misses some; the assay was immunoSEQ multiplex PCR. The sample lists about 180,000 clones; around 83% were seen once. The TCR sequence derives from a girl between 2 and 10 years old in good health and CMV-seropositive. Specimen: PBMCs.

The CDR3 is CASSLLQGRTGELFF. CDR3 bases: TGTGCCAGCAGTTTACTGCAGGGGCGGACCGGGGAGCTGTTTTTT. The chain carries TRBV28 and TRBJ2-2; weak D call: TRBD1 (6 bases). Germline V gives CDR1 MDHEN, CDR2 SYDVKM. V gave up 2 bases and J gave up 5 bases, with 12 bases separating them. The CDR3 has 15 residues.